The 14 T cell receptor beta chains presented below share a single source sample, sequenced in a study of neurological immune-mediated disorders. TCRdb analysed the 5' RACE reads with MiXCR anew, one entry per CDR3 protein. The sample yields about 45,000 distinct CDR3 sequences, around an eighth seen once. Sample time point: longitudinal time-point 3. The sequencing input was PBMCs. Source of these receptors: a man aged 30-40 years in good health.

This clonotype was detected ten times or more. The rearrangement links TRBV3-1 to TRBJ2-1, with 9 bases fitting TRBD1. Germline V CDR1 and CDR2: LGHDT, YNNKEL (reference sequence). CDR3 length: 17 amino acids. Trimming cost V 6 bases and J 5 bases; bases outside gene matches: 14. CDR3 sequence (DNA): TGTGCCAGCAGTTCAGTAAGGGGACAGGGTCACAACAATGAGCAGTTCTTC. This codes for CASSSVRGQGHNNEQFF.

This clonotype was recorded only once. A junction boundary mismatches the germline segment, possibly from a read error. The chain combines TRBV20-1 with TRBJ2-7; TRBD1 might be the D (6 bases). Germline V gene sequence: CDR1 DFQATT, CDR2 SNEGSKA (reference sequence). The CDR3 is made up of 15 amino acids. CDR3 sequence: CSARGWTASTYEQHF. The CDR3 region has the DNA TGCAGTGCTAGAGGCTGGACAGCCTCAACCTACGAGCAGCACTTC.

This clonotype turned up a few times. V is TRBV4-2 and J is TRBJ2-7, with 7 nucleotides matching TRBD2. V shed 5 bases and J 6 bases; nucleotides not matched to a gene: 19. The CDR3 sequence is 17 residues long. Germline V lookup: CDR1 LGHNA, CDR2 YNFKEQ. The CDR3 loop is CASSGVGRGLEAGEQYF. The CDR3 DNA reads as TGTGCCAGCAGCGGGGTCGGGAGAGGACTAGAAGCAGGCGAGCAGTACTTC.

V is TRBV2 and J is TRBJ2-3; TRBD2 matches at 8 bases. Germline CDR1 is SNHLY and CDR2 is FYNNEI. This CDR3 comprises 16 residues. J gave up 0 bases and V 7 bases, and 9 bases lay outside the gene matches. Written as DNA, the CDR3 is TGTGCCAGCATCGGGTTTAGCGGGACTAGCACAGATACGCAGTATTTT. This codes for CASIGFSGTSTDTQYF.

This clonotype was counted ten times or more. The chain employs TRBV7-2 and TRBJ2-7, with 7 bases that match TRBD2. Germline V gene lookup returns CDR1 SGHTA and CDR2 FQGNSA. The CDR3 extends over 12 amino acids. The junction had 3 bases not matched to a gene; V was cut back by 1 base and J by 9 bases. CDR3 sequence: CASSLEREAQYF. DNA for the CDR3: TGTGCCAGCAGCTTAGAACGGGAGGCGCAGTACTTC.

This clonotype showed up many times. The rearrangement joins TRBV28 to TRBJ2-6; no reliable D call. Trimming removed 3 bases from V and 3 bases from J, with 3 bases in between. The CDR3 is made up of 13 amino acids. Germline values: CDR1 MDHEN, CDR2 SYDVKM. Written as DNA, the CDR3 is TGTGCCAGCAGTTTTAGTGGGGCCAACGTCCTGACTTTC. As protein: CASSFSGANVLTF.

In its sample, this clonotype was seen many times. This chain connects TRBV28 to TRBJ1-2; no clear D. V was cut by 5 bases and J by 4 bases, with 14 bases left in between. Per germline, CDR1 MDHEN and CDR2 SYDVKM. This CDR3 spans 14 amino acids. CDR3 loop: CASSTRPRSYGYTF. CDR3 nucleotides: TGTGCCAGCAGTACCAGGCCCAGGAGCTATGGCTACACCTTC.

With respect to this clonotype: This sequence may be a read error, since a much larger clone differs from it by one base. This sequence joins TRBV20-1 and TRBJ1-2; no firm D call. Germline CDR1 DFQATT, CDR2 SNEGSKA (reference sequence). V shed 3 bases and J shed 4 bases, with 9 bases lying between them. This CDR3 contains 12 residues. The CDR3 sequence is CSARAESYGYTF. CDR3 sequence (DNA): TGCAGTGCTAGGGCGGAGTCCTATGGCTACACCTTC.

This clonotype showed up many times. The chain carries TRBV7-8 and TRBJ1-4, with 8 bases matching TRBD1. CDR3 length equals 15 residues. CDR1 SGHVS and CDR2 FQNEAQ come from the germline V gene. After removal of 4 bases from V and 1 base from J, the junction contained 2 bases not matched to a gene. CDR3 sequence (DNA): TGTGCCAGCAGCTCAGGACAGGGAACTAATGAAAAACTGTTTTTT. It codes for CASSSGQGTNEKLFF.

This clonotype has at least ten counts. V is TRBV4-1 and J is TRBJ1-5; 8 bases are shared with TRBD1. The trim removed 4 bases at V and 0 bases at J, leaving 14 bases unmatched. Germline V CDR1 and CDR2: MGHRA, YSYEKL. This CDR3 has 19 amino acids. The CDR3: CASSPLPDREFYSNQPQHF. The CDR3 nucleotides read TGCGCCAGCAGCCCGCTGCCGGACAGGGAGTTTTATAGCAATCAGCCCCAGCATTTT.

The sample holds many counts of this clonotype. The rearrangement joins TRBV6-6 to TRBJ2-1, with TRBD1 matching 9 bases. The CDR3 loop spans 13 amino acids. The junction had 7 bases not matched to a gene; V was cut back by 8 bases and J by 8 bases. Germline V gene data show CDR1 as MNHNY and CDR2 as SVGAGI (reference sequence). The CDR3 nucleotides are TGTGCCAGCCTGGGACAGGGAGGGGATGAGCAGTTCTTC. Protein: CASLGQGGDEQFF.

The chain uses TRBV28 and TRBJ2-1, with 9 bases fitting TRBD1. The CDR3 loop spans 16 amino acids. The V segment lost 10 bases and the J segment 7 bases; nucleotides outside the gene matches: 17. Germline V gives CDR1 MDHEN, CDR2 SYDVKM. The CDR3, as DNA: TGTGCCATCAGCCGTCCCTCGGGACAGGGATCAAATGAGCAGTTCTTC. Its translation is CAISRPSGQGSNEQFF. The variable domain in full, completed from reference TRBV28 and TRBJ2-1, reads DVKVTQSSRYLVKRTGEKVFLECVQDMDHENMFWYRQDPGLGLRLIYFSYDVKMKEKGDIPEGYSVSREKKERFSLILESASTNQTSMYLCAISRPSGQGSNEQFFGPGTRLTVL.

This clonotype appeared many times. The V and J genes are TRBV20-1 and TRBJ2-6, with D uncertain. Germline CDR1 DFQATT, CDR2 SNEGSKA (reference sequence). The CDR3 length is 14 residues. The germline V and J ends were trimmed by 5 bases and 0 bases, with 8 bases remaining between them. The CDR3 loop is CSAEKGSGANVLTF. The CDR3 DNA reads as TGCAGTGCTGAGAAGGGCTCTGGGGCCAACGTCCTGACTTTC.

This clonotype was counted many times. The rearrangement joins TRBV7-2 to TRBJ2-7; TRBD2 might be the D (6 bases). Germline CDR1 reads SGHTA; CDR2 reads FQGNSA. This CDR3 comprises 14 residues. Trimming took off 7 bases at V and 0 bases at J, with 13 bases between the two ends. CDR3 in DNA: TGTGCCAGCACCGTAGCGGTAAGCTCCTACGAGCAGTACTTC. The encoded protein is CASTVAVSSYEQYF. The entire variable domain, with the rest obtained from reference TRBV7-2 and TRBJ2-7, is as follows: GAGVSQSPSNKVTEKGKDVELRCDPISGHTALYWYRQSLGQGLEFLIYFQGNSAPDKSGLPSDRFSAERTGGSVSTLTIQRTQQEDSAVYLCASTVAVSSYEQYFGPGTRLTVT.